This T cell receptor beta chain emerged from a study of blood T cell repertoires in COVID-19. Followed over time, Seattle patients had been enrolled while infection was active. The repertoire was sequenced with immunoSEQ multiplex PCR; TCRdb's copy has only in-frame clones and lacks some. The table has hundreds of thousands of clones, approximately 86% seen once. The CDR3 has 14 amino acids. V shed 0 bases and J shed 7 bases, with 12 bases lying between them. Germline values: CDR1 SGHDN, CDR2 FVKESK. This chain uses TRBV14 with TRBJ1-2; the D gene is possibly TRBD1 (6 bases). This clonotype was sampled from a woman aged 60-75 years with COVID-19, enrolled during active disease. The material sequenced was peripheral blood. The CDR3 coding sequence is TGTGCCAGCAGCCAAGACTACAGGGCAGGTGGCTACACCTTC. Protein product: CASSQDYRAGGYTF.